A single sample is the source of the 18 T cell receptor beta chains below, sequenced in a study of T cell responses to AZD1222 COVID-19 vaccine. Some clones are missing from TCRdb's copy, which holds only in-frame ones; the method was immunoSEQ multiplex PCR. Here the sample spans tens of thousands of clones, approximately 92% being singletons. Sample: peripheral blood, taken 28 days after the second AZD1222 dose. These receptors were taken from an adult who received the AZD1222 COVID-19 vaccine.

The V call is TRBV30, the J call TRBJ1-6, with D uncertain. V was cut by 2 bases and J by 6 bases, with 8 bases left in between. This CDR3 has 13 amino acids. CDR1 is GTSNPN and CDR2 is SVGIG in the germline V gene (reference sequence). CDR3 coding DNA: TGTGCCTGGAGTCCACCGGGTAATTCACCCCTCCACTTT. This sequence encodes CAWSPPGNSPLHF. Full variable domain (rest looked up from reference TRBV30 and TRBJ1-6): SQTIHQWPATLVQPVGSPLSLECTVEGTSNPNLYWYRQAAGRGLQLLFYSVGIGQISSEVPQNLSASRPQDRQFILSSKKLLLSDSGFYLCAWSPPGNSPLHFGNGTRLTVT.

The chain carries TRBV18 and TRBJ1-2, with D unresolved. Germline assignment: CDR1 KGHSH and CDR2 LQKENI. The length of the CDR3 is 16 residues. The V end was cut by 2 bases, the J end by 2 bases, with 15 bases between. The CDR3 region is CASSPGGERNNYGYTF. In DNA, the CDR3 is TGTGCCAGCTCACCAGGCGGGGAGAGGAACAACTATGGCTACACCTTC.

The CDR3 spells CASSWTGYNEQFF. CDR3 bases: TGTGCCAGCAGCTGGACTGGATACAATGAGCAGTTCTTC. V usage is TRBV12-3 or TRBV12-4 and J usage is TRBJ2-1; tentatively, D is TRBD2 (5 bases). This CDR3 has 13 residues. V dropped 6 bases and J dropped 4 bases, with 10 bases sitting between them.

This CDR3 reads CATRAPVGVGSPLHF. The CDR3 coding sequence is TGTGCCACCAGGGCCCCCGTGGGGGTCGGATCACCCCTCCACTTT. The chain couples TRBV24-1 to TRBJ1-6; D is possibly TRBD1 (5 bases). This CDR3 is 15 amino acids long. V was trimmed by 7 bases and J by 10 bases, leaving 19 bases between them. Germline V CDR1 and CDR2: KGHDR, SFDVKD.

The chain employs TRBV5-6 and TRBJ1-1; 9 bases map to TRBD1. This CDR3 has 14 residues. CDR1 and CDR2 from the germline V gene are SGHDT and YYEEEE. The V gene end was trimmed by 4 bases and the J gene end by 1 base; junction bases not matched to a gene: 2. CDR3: CASSPGQGNTEAFF. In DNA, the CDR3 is TGTGCCAGCAGCCCGGGACAGGGGAACACTGAAGCTTTCTTT.

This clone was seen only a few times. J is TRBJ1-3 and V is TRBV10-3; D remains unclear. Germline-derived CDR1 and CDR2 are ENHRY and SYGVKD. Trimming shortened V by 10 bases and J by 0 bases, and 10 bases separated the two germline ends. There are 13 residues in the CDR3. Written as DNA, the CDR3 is TGTGCCACCAGGACTGACTCTGGAAACACCATATATTTT. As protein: CATRTDSGNTIYF.

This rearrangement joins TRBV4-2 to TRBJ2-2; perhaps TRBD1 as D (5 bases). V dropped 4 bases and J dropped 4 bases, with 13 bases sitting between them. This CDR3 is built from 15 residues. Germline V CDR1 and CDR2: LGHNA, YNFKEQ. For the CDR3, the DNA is TGTGCCAGCAGCCTGCAGACAGTTTTCACCGGGGAGCTGTTTTTT. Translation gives CASSLQTVFTGELFF.

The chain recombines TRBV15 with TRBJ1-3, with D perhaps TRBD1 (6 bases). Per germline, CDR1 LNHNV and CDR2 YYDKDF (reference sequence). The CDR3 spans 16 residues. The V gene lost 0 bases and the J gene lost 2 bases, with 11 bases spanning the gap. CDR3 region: CATSRDVGGTGNTIYF. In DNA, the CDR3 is TGTGCCACCAGCAGAGATGTAGGGGGAACTGGAAACACCATATATTTT.

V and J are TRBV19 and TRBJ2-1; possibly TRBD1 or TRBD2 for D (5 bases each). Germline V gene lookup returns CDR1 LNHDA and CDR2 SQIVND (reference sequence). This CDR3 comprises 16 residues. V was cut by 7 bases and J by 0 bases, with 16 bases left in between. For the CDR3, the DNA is TGTGCCAGTAATGGGGGTGACTCCGCCTCCTACAATGAGCAGTTCTTC. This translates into CASNGGDSASYNEQFF.

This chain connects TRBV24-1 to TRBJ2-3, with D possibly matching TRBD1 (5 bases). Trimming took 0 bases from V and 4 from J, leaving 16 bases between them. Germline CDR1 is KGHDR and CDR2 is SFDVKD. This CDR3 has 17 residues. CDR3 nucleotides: TGTGCCACCAGTGATTTGCCCGGACACTCAGGAGCAGATACGCAGTATTTT. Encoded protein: CATSDLPGHSGADTQYF.

The CDR3 nucleotides read TGTGCCAGCAGTTACGCATCAGGGTTTGGCGCTTTCTTT. It encodes CASSYASGFGAFF. The chain is built from TRBV6-6 and TRBJ1-1; tentative D call: TRBD1 (5 bases). Trimming took off 2 bases at V and 11 bases at J, with 15 bases between the two ends. The CDR3 runs 13 residues. Germline CDR1 MNHNY, CDR2 SVGAGI (reference sequence).

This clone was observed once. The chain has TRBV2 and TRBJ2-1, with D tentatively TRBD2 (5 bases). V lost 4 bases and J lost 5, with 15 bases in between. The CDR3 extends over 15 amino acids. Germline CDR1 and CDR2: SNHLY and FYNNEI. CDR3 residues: CASSGLLDGNNEQFF. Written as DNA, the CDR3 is TGTGCCAGCAGTGGACTACTGGACGGTAACAATGAGCAGTTCTTC.

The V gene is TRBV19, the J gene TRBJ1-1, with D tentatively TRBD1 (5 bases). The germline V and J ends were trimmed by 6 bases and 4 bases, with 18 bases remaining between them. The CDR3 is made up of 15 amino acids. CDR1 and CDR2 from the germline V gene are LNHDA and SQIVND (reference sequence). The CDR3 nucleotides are TGTGCCAGTAGGGCCCCAAGGGGTGTCAGCACTGAAGCTTTCTTT. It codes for CASRAPRGVSTEAFF.

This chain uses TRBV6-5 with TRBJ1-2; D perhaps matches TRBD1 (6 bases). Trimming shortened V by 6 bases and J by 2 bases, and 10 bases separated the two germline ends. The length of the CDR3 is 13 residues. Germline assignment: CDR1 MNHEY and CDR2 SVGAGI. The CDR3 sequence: CASRYRENYGYTF. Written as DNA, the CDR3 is TGTGCCAGCAGGTACAGGGAGAACTATGGCTACACCTTC.

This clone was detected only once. The CDR3 DNA follows: TGTGCCTGGAGTGTGACAGGCCCGGTCCATGGCTACACCTTC. It is translated as CAWSVTGPVHGYTF. This chain links TRBV30 with TRBJ1-2; a weak D match, TRBD1 (6 bases). The length of the CDR3 is 14 residues. Trimming took off 0 bases at V and 6 bases at J, with 14 bases between the two ends. Looked up from germline, CDR1 is GTSNPN and CDR2 is SVGIG (reference sequence).

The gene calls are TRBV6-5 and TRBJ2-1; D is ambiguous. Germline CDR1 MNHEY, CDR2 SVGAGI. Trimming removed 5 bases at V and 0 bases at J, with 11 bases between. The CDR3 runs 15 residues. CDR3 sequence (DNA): TGTGCCAGCAGTACAACGTCAGGCTCCTACAATGAGCAGTTCTTC. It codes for CASSTTSGSYNEQFF.

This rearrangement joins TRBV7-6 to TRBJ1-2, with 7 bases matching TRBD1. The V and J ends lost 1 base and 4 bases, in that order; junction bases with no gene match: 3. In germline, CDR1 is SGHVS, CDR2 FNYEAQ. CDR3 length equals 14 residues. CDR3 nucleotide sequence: TGTGCCAGCAGCTTAGGAGGGGGCAGCTATGGCTACACCTTC. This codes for CASSLGGGSYGYTF.

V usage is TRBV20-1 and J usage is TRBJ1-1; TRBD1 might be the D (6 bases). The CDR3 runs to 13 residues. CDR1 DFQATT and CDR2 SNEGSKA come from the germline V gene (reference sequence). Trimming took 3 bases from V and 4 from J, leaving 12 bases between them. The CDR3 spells CSASTGRSTEAFF. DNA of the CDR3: TGCAGTGCTAGTACAGGGCGAAGCACTGAAGCTTTCTTT.